Sequencing of this T cell receptor (beta chain) was carried out in a study of T cell changes during pregnancy in multiple sclerosis. The length of the CDR3 is 16 residues. Germline CDR1 reads MNHEY; CDR2 reads SVGAGI. The junction had 6 bases not matched to a gene; V was cut back by 4 bases and J by 1 base. The table came from immunoSEQ multiplex PCR; TCRdb's copy has only in-frame clones and leaves some out. The sample shows about 46,000 clones, more than 85% of them seen only once. J is TRBJ2-3 and V is TRBV6-5, with 9 bases fitting TRBD2. Sequences were derived from CD8+ T cells from peripheral blood mononuclear cells, sampled after pregnancy. The TCR was taken from a female donor with multiple sclerosis, enrolled in a pregnancy study. In DNA form, the CDR3 reads TGTGCCAGCAGTTCCCCGAAGCGGGAGGGCACAGATACGCAGTATTTT. This encodes CASSSPKREGTDTQYF.